Following are 9 T cell receptor beta chains from one sample sequenced in a study of CD8 T cells in ankylosing spondylitis. Broader study findings: For ankylosing spondylitis blood, a TCR beta motif of about eight highly homologous variants appeared characteristic.

TCRdb passed the 5' RACE reads through MiXCR, listing each CDR3 protein once. The table has some 840,000 distinct CDR3 sequences, approximately 12% seen once; the top ten hold roughly 0.51%. Their antigen targets remain unknown. What was sequenced was blood, either unsorted or a sorted T cell fraction (not recorded which). Source of these receptors: a male donor with ankylosing spondylitis.

This rearrangement joins TRBV4-2 to TRBJ1-2, with a tentative D call TRBD1 (5 bases). Deletions cut 6 bases from V and 8 bases from J, with 16 bases between. The CDR3 runs to 13 residues. Germline lookup yields CDR1 LGHNA and CDR2 YNFKEQ. The CDR3 bases are TGTGCCAGCAGTGGGACGGTGCCGACCGGCTACACCTTC. This sequence encodes CASSGTVPTGYTF.

The rearrangement uses TRBV20-1 and TRBJ1-5; D remains unclear. There are 14 residues in the CDR3. Between the trimmed V and J ends, which lost 0 bases and 6 bases, there was a span of 12 bases. Germline V gene lookup returns CDR1 DFQATT and CDR2 SNEGSKA (reference sequence). The CDR3 region has the DNA TGCAGTGCTAGAGATAGCATCCTAGGTCAGCCCCAGCATTTT. Protein sequence: CSARDSILGQPQHF.

This rearrangement joins TRBV5-1 to TRBJ1-1; D gene unclear. Germline assignment: CDR1 SGHRS and CDR2 YFSETQ. The CDR3 sequence is 12 residues long. The V end lost 6 bases, the J end lost 7 bases, and 13 bases lay between the germline ends. DNA of the CDR3: TGCGCCAGCACCACCGGGAACGGTGAAGCTTTCTTT. This codes for CASTTGNGEAFF.

This clonotype was seen only a few times. V and J are TRBV20-1 and TRBJ1-4; 7 bases line up with TRBD1. This CDR3 comprises 14 residues. Germline CDR1 reads DFQATT; CDR2 reads SNEGSKA (reference sequence). V trimming: 6 bases; J trimming: 8 bases; junction bases outside the gene matches: 12. CDR3 region: CSANEPGGGEKLFF. DNA for the CDR3: TGCAGTGCGAACGAGCCAGGGGGAGGAGAAAAACTGTTTTTT.

The sample holds a few counts of this clonotype. The chain uses TRBV7-2 and TRBJ2-7; the D is unclear. The germline CDR1 and CDR2 sequences are SGHTA and FQGNSA. Deletions cut 5 bases from V and 4 bases from J, with 18 bases between. The CDR3 totals 15 residues. Here the CDR3 reads CASSGRNEARYEQYF. DNA of the CDR3: TGTGCCAGCAGCGGCCGAAACGAGGCGAGATACGAGCAGTACTTC.

CDR3 amino acids: CASSSTQGRGYTF. CDR3 sequence (DNA): TGTGCCAGCAGTTCTACCCAGGGGCGCGGCTACACCTTC. The genes are TRBV5-5 and TRBJ1-2; D possibly corresponds to TRBD1 (6 bases). Germline CDR1 is SGHKS and CDR2 is YYEKEE (reference sequence). The CDR3 runs 13 residues. With 5 bases removed from V and 8 bases from J, the gap between germline ends came to 16 bases.

This clonotype was counted ten times or more. The DNA of the CDR3 is TGCAGCGTCGCGGAGGGGGACCTTATTGACTACGAGCAGTACTTC. It translates to CSVAEGDLIDYEQYF. This chain uses TRBV29-1 with TRBJ2-7; D is tentatively TRBD1 or TRBD2 (6 bases each). The CDR3 runs to 15 residues. CDR1 is SQVTM, CDR2 ANQGSEA, per germline. V was clipped by 6 bases and J by 3 bases, with 21 bases between them.

A few counts support this clonotype. The rearrangement links TRBV10-3 to TRBJ2-3, with 7 bases identical to TRBD1. The junction had 3 bases not matched to a gene; V was cut back by 6 bases and J by 0 bases. The CDR3 extends over 14 amino acids. Looked up from germline, CDR1 is ENHRY and CDR2 is SYGVKD. The CDR3 sequence: CAISGTASTDTQYF. For the CDR3, the DNA is TGTGCCATCAGCGGGACAGCTAGCACAGATACGCAGTATTTT.

This chain connects TRBV4-3 to TRBJ1-2, with D perhaps matching TRBD1 (6 bases). V lost 1 base, J lost 4 bases, and 13 bases lay in between. Per germline, CDR1 LGHNA and CDR2 YSLEER. This CDR3 is built from 15 residues. The CDR3 reads CASSQGLQGPYGYTF. The CDR3 DNA reads TGCGCCAGCAGCCAAGGGCTCCAGGGGCCCTATGGCTACACCTTC.